Given below is one T cell receptor beta chain in context. Original processing notes: Researchers report that nucleated cell counts were estimated from reference gene primer amplification. Using immunoSEQ multiplex PCR, the repertoire was profiled, and TCRdb retains in-frame clones only, with some absent. V and J calls plus clone size are reproduced from that table; the DNA served to infer D and trimming. This table has more than 250,000 clones, more than 75% appearing once. This entry is derived from a study of blood T cell repertoires in COVID-19. About the study: Specimens from acute and convalescent COVID-19 originated in the United States, Italy and Spain. PBMCs, B-cell-depleted T cells, or T cells provided the cDNA or gDNA that made up the material.

CDR3 size: 16 residues. V gave up 5 bases and J gave up 0 bases; unmatched junction bases: 6. Germline CDR1 LGHDT, CDR2 YNNKEL (reference sequence). The origin of this receptor is a woman aged 45-60 years with acute or convalescent COVID-19. Sample: peripheral blood. The chain has TRBV3-1 (or the pseudogene TRBV3-2) and TRBJ2-2; 7 positions agree with TRBD2. The CDR3 here is CASSSGLGSNTGELFF. The CDR3 DNA follows: TGTGCCAGCAGCTCCGGACTAGGTTCGAACACCGGGGAGCTGTTTTTT.